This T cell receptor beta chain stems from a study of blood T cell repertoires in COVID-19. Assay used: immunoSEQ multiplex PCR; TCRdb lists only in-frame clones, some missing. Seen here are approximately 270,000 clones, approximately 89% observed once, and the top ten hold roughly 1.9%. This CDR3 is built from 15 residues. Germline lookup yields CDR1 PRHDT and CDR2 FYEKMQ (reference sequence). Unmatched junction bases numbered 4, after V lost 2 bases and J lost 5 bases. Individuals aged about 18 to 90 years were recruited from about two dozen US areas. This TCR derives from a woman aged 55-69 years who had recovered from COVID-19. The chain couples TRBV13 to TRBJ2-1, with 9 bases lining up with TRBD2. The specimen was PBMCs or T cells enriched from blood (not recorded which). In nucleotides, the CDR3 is TGTGCCAGCAGCTTACGGCGGGGGGGCAACAATGAGCAGTTCTTC. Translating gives CASSLRRGGNNEQFF.